The present TCR beta chain was sequenced within a study of T cell responses to AZD1222 COVID-19 vaccine. V was cut by 4 bases and J by 6 bases, with 9 bases left in between. The CDR3 length is 12 residues. Study results and limitations: White British donors predominated, females outnumbered males, and clonal diversity was possibly underestimated.

Points on this clone: No antigen is known for it.

Clones were read by immunoSEQ multiplex PCR, and TCRdb kept only the in-frame ones, dropping some. The profile covers 150,000 or so clones, with around 92% appearing a single time and more than 1.1% taken by the ten largest. The sample consisted of peripheral blood, taken on day 0 of AZD1222 vaccination. The receptor was isolated from an adult in good health. The gene calls are TRBV12-3 or TRBV12-4 and TRBJ1-1; D possibly corresponds to TRBD1 (6 bases). This chain's CDR3 is CASSYGTPEAFF. The CDR3, as DNA: TGTGCCAGCAGTTATGGGACACCTGAAGCTTTCTTT.